The rows below give T cell receptor beta chains drawn from one sample of a study of regulatory T cells in long-lasting Graves disease. TCRdb re-called the multiplex PCR reads with MiXCR, one entry per CDR3 protein. The sample records about 470,000 distinct CDR3 sequences, around 21% being singletons. Sequences were derived from peripheral blood mononuclear cells (PBMCs), sampled when the disease was refractory, from a patient treated with antithyroid drugs. These receptors were taken from a female donor with Graves disease. CDR3s include the opening cysteine and the closing phenylalanine or tryptophan. The D gene is left open where the match is weak. Size values are once, few and many counts, or a class for expanded clones, and some rows have none.

>TRBV19|TRBJ2-7|NA|few
CATAREGEHEQYF
TGTGCCACCGCTCGAGAGGGAGAGCACGAGCAGTACTTC
>TRBV6-1|TRBJ2-7|NA|many
CASSEDPSLEQYF
TGTGCCAGCAGTGAAGACCCGTCCTTGGAGCAGTACTTC
>TRBV11-2|TRBJ2-7|NA|NA
CASSPTWGIYEQYF
TGTGCCAGCAGCCCAACCTGGGGGATCTACGAGCAGTACTTC
>TRBV5-1|TRBJ1-1|TRBD1|few
CASSGTGTSNTEAFF
TGCGCCAGCTCGGGGACAGGGACCAGTAACACTGAAGCTTTCTTT
>TRBV7-2|TRBJ2-7|TRBD1|many
CASSRWGQGVNEQYF
TGTGCCAGCAGCCGATGGGGGCAGGGGGTAAACGAGCAGTACTTC
>TRBV28|TRBJ2-5|TRBD2|NA
CASSLLSSGRRSETQYF
TGTGCCAGCAGTTTATTATCGAGCGGGAGAAGGTCGGAGACCCAGTACTTC
>TRBV14|TRBJ1-1|NA|many
CASSQGGITNTEAFF
TGTGCCAGCAGCCAAGGGGGGATCACGAACACTGAAGCTTTCTTT
>TRBV5-7|TRBJ1-1|NA|NA
CASSLSWTGNTEAFF
TGTGCCAGCAGCCTCTCGTGGACGGGGAACACTGAAGCTTTCTTT
>TRBV20-1|TRBJ1-2|TRBD1|many
CSARQGANYGYTF
TGCAGTGCTCGACAGGGGGCAAACTATGGCTACACCTTC
>TRBV5-6|TRBJ2-7|NA|NA
CASSPRGTPYEQYF
TGTGCCAGCAGCCCGAGGGGCACACCCTACGAGCAGTACTTC
>TRBV20-1|TRBJ2-5|NA|few
CSARSTAEETQYF
TGCAGTGCTAGATCTACGGCGGAAGAGACCCAGTACTTC
>TRBV6-5|TRBJ1-6|NA|many
CASSYWGGLSSYNSPLHF
TGTGCCAGCAGTTACTGGGGAGGGCTCAGCTCCTATAATTCACCCCTCCACTTT
>TRBV28|TRBJ2-5|NA|many
CASGGGDSLETQYF
TGTGCCAGCGGTGGGGGAGACTCATTAGAGACCCAGTACTTC
>TRBV6-2/TRBV6-3|TRBJ2-2|TRBD2|NA
CASSSLAGGVNTGELFF
TGTGCCAGCAGTTCCTTAGCGGGGGGGGTCAACACCGGGGAGCTGTTTTTT
>TRBV10-3|TRBJ2-5|NA|few
CAISDWDRPETQYF
TGTGCCATCAGTGACTGGGACCGCCCCGAGACCCAGTACTTC
>TRBV20-1|TRBJ2-7|NA|NA
CSEGGIDEQYF
TGCAGTGAGGGCGGTATAGACGAGCAGTACTTC
>TRBV6-2/TRBV6-3|TRBJ2-1|NA|NA
CASSDEDGGEQFF
TGTGCCAGCAGTGACGAAGATGGGGGGGAGCAGTTCTTC
>TRBV7-8|TRBJ2-5|TRBD2|many
CASSLVPELAGGEETQYF
TGTGCCAGCAGCTTAGTCCCGGAGCTAGCGGGAGGGGAAGAGACCCAGTACTTC
>TRBV7-9|TRBJ2-7|NA|NA
CASSPRLTWEQYF
TGTGCCAGCAGCCCCCGGCTTACTTGGGAGCAGTACTTC
>TRBV6-1|TRBJ2-7|NA|many
CASSEVVGVREQYF
TGTGCCAGCAGTGAAGTTGTAGGGGTTCGGGAGCAGTACTTC
>TRBV4-1|TRBJ2-7|NA|few
CASSQVAGQAYEQYF
TGCGCCAGCAGCCAAGTAGCGGGACAGGCTTACGAGCAGTACTTC
>TRBV18|TRBJ2-5|NA|many
CASSPEKSRWETQYF
TGTGCCAGCTCACCAGAGAAGAGTCGGTGGGAGACCCAGTACTTC
>TRBV12-3/TRBV12-4|TRBJ1-6|NA|many
CASSFWPNSPLHF
TGTGCCAGCAGTTTCTGGCCTAATTCACCCCTCCACTTT
>TRBV6-5|TRBJ2-3|TRBD2|NA
CASSYSSGGTQHTQYF
TGTGCCAGCAGTTACTCCAGCGGGGGTACTCAACATACGCAGTATTTT
>TRBV19|TRBJ2-5|TRBD2|many
CASSMTSGRGQETQYF
TGTGCCAGTAGTATGACTAGCGGGAGGGGACAAGAGACCCAGTACTTC
>TRBV7-9|TRBJ1-2|TRBD1|NA
CASSFIWDREGDGYTF
TGTGCCAGCAGCTTTATCTGGGACAGGGAAGGAGATGGCTACACCTTC
>TRBV11-2|TRBJ2-7|NA|many
CASSWNSNPTGEQYF
TGTGCCAGCAGCTGGAATAGCAACCCCACGGGCGAGCAGTACTTC
>TRBV6-2/TRBV6-3|TRBJ2-7|NA|NA
CASSWGPGRSSYEQYF
TGTGCCAGCAGTTGGGGTCCCGGGAGATCCTCCTACGAGCAGTACTTC
>TRBV5-1|TRBJ2-5|TRBD2|NA
CATTGTSGKRQETQYF
TGCGCCACTACCGGGACTAGCGGAAAGAGGCAAGAGACCCAGTACTTC
>TRBV11-2|TRBJ2-5|NA|many
CASSLYDYPAETQYF
TGTGCCAGCAGCTTATACGATTATCCTGCGGAGACCCAGTACTTC
>TRBV2|TRBJ1-1|NA|many
CASREDNRVGGAFF
TGTGCCAGCAGAGAGGACAATCGGGTCGGGGGAGCTTTCTTT
>TRBV11-2|TRBJ2-7|NA|many
CASSSLRGGDGEQYF
TGTGCCAGCAGCTCACTTAGGGGTGGGGATGGTGAGCAGTACTTC
>TRBV7-2|TRBJ1-5|NA|few
CASSLAGLGSNQPQHF
TGTGCCAGCAGCTTAGCGGGTTTAGGGAGCAATCAGCCCCAGCATTTT
>TRBV7-3|TRBJ1-3|NA|many
CASSPDSGNTIYF
TGTGCCAGCAGCCCGGACTCTGGAAACACCATATATTTT
>TRBV6-2/TRBV6-3|TRBJ2-2|NA|NA
CASSYGNAGELFF
TGTGCCAGCAGTTACGGGAACGCCGGGGAGCTGTTTTTT
>TRBV6-2/TRBV6-3|TRBJ2-2|TRBD1|NA
CASAPGQGNTGELFF
TGTGCCAGCGCCCCGGGACAGGGGAACACCGGGGAGCTGTTTTTT
>TRBV6-6|TRBJ2-7|TRBD2|many
CASSYSGASGSYEQYF
TGTGCCAGCAGTTACTCGGGGGCTAGCGGGAGTTACGAGCAGTACTTC
>TRBV7-9|TRBJ1-1|NA|NA
CASSPTGHLNTEAFF
TGTGCCAGCAGCCCAACAGGACACCTGAACACTGAAGCTTTCTTT
>TRBV2|TRBJ2-6|NA|many
CASRGHSGANVLTF
TGTGCCAGCAGGGGCCACTCTGGGGCCAACGTCCTGACTTTC
>TRBV18|TRBJ2-2|TRBD2|few
CASSPPRLAAFTGELFF
TGTGCCAGCTCACCACCCCGACTAGCGGCCTTCACCGGGGAGCTGTTTTTT
>TRBV29-1|TRBJ1-1|NA|many
CSVGNAGTEAFF
TGCAGCGTTGGAAACGCGGGCACTGAAGCTTTCTTT
>TRBV25-1|TRBJ2-7|NA|NA
CASRPERTSYEQYF
TGTGCCAGCAGGCCTGAACGGACCTCCTACGAGCAGTACTTC
>TRBV12-3/TRBV12-4|TRBJ1-2|NA|NA
CASSRDPHGYTF
TGTGCCAGCAGCCGAGACCCTCATGGCTACACCTTC
>TRBV18|TRBJ2-5|NA|NA
CASYPYRQSRGETQYF
TGTGCCAGCTACCCTTATCGACAGAGCCGGGGGGAGACCCAGTACTTC
>TRBV7-8|TRBJ2-1|NA|NA
CASSFGTEQFF
TGTGCCAGCAGCTTCGGCACAGAGCAGTTCTTC
>TRBV7-9|TRBJ2-7|NA|few
CASSGGVSFDEQYF
TGTGCCAGCAGCGGAGGCGTCTCGTTCGACGAGCAGTACTTC
>TRBV20-1|TRBJ1-5|NA|many
CSAKRRVNQPQHF
TGCAGTGCCAAGAGACGGGTCAATCAGCCCCAGCATTTT
>TRBV20-1|TRBJ1-1|TRBD1|many
CSARAGTGYRLNTEAFF
TGCAGTGCTAGAGCAGGGACAGGGTATCGCCTGAACACTGAAGCTTTCTTT
>TRBV2|TRBJ1-1|NA|many
CASIAVRGTEAFF
TGTGCCAGCATAGCGGTTCGTGGCACTGAAGCTTTCTTT
>TRBV12-3/TRBV12-4|TRBJ2-5|NA|NA
CASSFGPRGTQYF
TGTGCCAGCAGTTTCGGCCCAAGGGGGACCCAGTACTTC
>TRBV28|TRBJ1-5|TRBD1|many
CASSSGGDQPQHF
TGTGCCAGCAGTTCAGGGGGAGATCAGCCCCAGCATTTT
>TRBV7-9|TRBJ2-7|TRBD2|many
CASSHTTSGGPSSYEQYF
TGTGCCAGCAGCCACACGACTAGCGGGGGCCCTAGCTCCTACGAGCAGTACTTC
>TRBV6-1|TRBJ1-5|NA|few
CASSSREGNQPQHF
TGTGCCAGCAGCTCCAGGGAGGGCAATCAGCCCCAGCATTTT
>TRBV11-2|TRBJ2-7|NA|many
CASSLDKYEQYF
TGTGCCAGCAGCTTAGATAAGTACGAGCAGTACTTC
>TRBV30|TRBJ1-1|TRBD1|few
CAWSGTGRAFF
TGTGCCTGGAGCGGGACAGGACGAGCTTTCTTT
>TRBV6-1|TRBJ1-5|NA|many
CASSVRQDNQPQHF
TGTGCCAGCAGTGTTCGTCAGGACAATCAGCCCCAGCATTTT
>TRBV3-1|TRBJ1-2|TRBD1|NA
CASSQDNQGAYYGYTF
TGTGCCAGCAGCCAAGATAATCAGGGGGCGTACTATGGCTACACCTTC
>TRBV5-1|TRBJ2-2|NA|many
CASSFPIQGGGTGELFF
TGCGCCAGCAGCTTCCCTATCCAGGGGGGAGGCACCGGGGAGCTGTTTTTT
>TRBV20-1|TRBJ2-2|NA|many
CSARASTGGELFF
TGCAGTGCTAGGGCCTCGACGGGCGGGGAGCTGTTTTTT
>TRBV19|TRBJ2-7|TRBD2|many
CASSLTVRPSGSSYEQYF
TGTGCCAGTAGTCTGACGGTGAGACCTAGCGGGAGCTCCTACGAGCAGTACTTC